A selection of T cell receptor beta chains follows, all from one sample in a study of cytomegalovirus exposure and HLA in healthy donors. The protocol was immunoSEQ multiplex PCR, while the TCRdb copy is restricted to in-frame clones and leaves out a portion. The table records approximately 150,000 clones, roughly 70% of them present only once. The sample consisted of PBMCs. These receptors came from a woman aged 18-29 years in good health and CMV-seropositive. The CDR3 runs from the conserved cysteine through the conserved F or W. Each record gives: D gene, J gene, clone size, V gene, CDR3 protein, CDR3 DNA. The D gene is left open where the match is weak. Size tells how often a clone was seen (once, few, many) or the class of an expanded clone, and some rows leave it out.

d_call: .; j_call: TRBJ1-2; clone_size: .; v_call: TRBV6-5; cdr3_aa: CASSLSGYTF; cdr3_nt: TGTGCCAGCAGCCTAAGTGGCTACACCTTC
d_call: TRBD2; j_call: TRBJ2-2; clone_size: .; v_call: TRBV7-3; cdr3_aa: CASSFSSGGVPRELFF; cdr3_nt: TGTGCCAGCAGCTTTAGTAGCGGGGGGGTTCCCCGGGAGCTGTTTTTT
d_call: .; j_call: TRBJ2-1; clone_size: .; v_call: TRBV7-2; cdr3_aa: CASSLESGIALSNEQFF; cdr3_nt: TGTGCCAGCAGCTTAGAAAGCGGAATCGCGTTGTCGAATGAGCAGTTCTTC
d_call: .; j_call: TRBJ1-2; clone_size: .; v_call: TRBV7-3; cdr3_aa: CASSPGGGGYGYTF; cdr3_nt: TGTGCCAGCAGCCCCGGGGGAGGGGGCTATGGCTACACCTTC
d_call: .; j_call: TRBJ1-1; clone_size: .; v_call: TRBV19; cdr3_aa: CASSINRGVKAFF; cdr3_nt: TGTGCCAGTAGTATAAATCGGGGGGTGAAAGCTTTCTTT
d_call: .; j_call: TRBJ2-7; clone_size: .; v_call: TRBV29-1; cdr3_aa: CSVALGGRAHEQYF; cdr3_nt: TGCAGCGTCGCCCTAGGAGGACGGGCACACGAGCAGTACTTC
d_call: .; j_call: TRBJ1-5; clone_size: few; v_call: TRBV5-5; cdr3_aa: CASSLDGVSNQPQHF; cdr3_nt: TGTGCCAGCAGCTTGGACGGGGTCAGCAATCAGCCCCAGCATTTT
d_call: .; j_call: TRBJ1-2; clone_size: .; v_call: TRBV5-4; cdr3_aa: CASSFTGRLVYGYTF; cdr3_nt: TGTGCCAGCAGCTTTACAGGGAGATTGGTCTATGGCTACACCTTC
d_call: .; j_call: TRBJ1-4; clone_size: .; v_call: TRBV7-9; cdr3_aa: CASSLGPGDEKLFF; cdr3_nt: TGTGCCAGCAGCTTAGGGCCAGGGGACGAAAAACTGTTTTTT
d_call: TRBD2; j_call: TRBJ2-7; clone_size: .; v_call: TRBV16; cdr3_aa: CASSLSSGTLAGSSYEQYF; cdr3_nt: TGTGCCAGCAGCCTTTCCTCCGGGACACTAGCGGGAAGCTCCTACGAGCAGTACTTC
d_call: TRBD1; j_call: TRBJ1-4; clone_size: .; v_call: TRBV6-1; cdr3_aa: CASSEALSALLGGRDEKLFF; cdr3_nt: TGTGCCAGCAGTGAAGCGTTGTCGGCGCTGTTAGGGGGCCGAGATGAAAAACTGTTTTTT
d_call: .; j_call: TRBJ2-1; clone_size: .; v_call: TRBV6-4; cdr3_aa: CASSESAYNEQFF; cdr3_nt: TGTGCCAGCAGTGAGAGTGCATACAATGAGCAGTTCTTC
d_call: .; j_call: TRBJ1-5; clone_size: .; v_call: TRBV21-1; cdr3_aa: CASSGEDSREPQHF; cdr3_nt: TGTGCCAGCAGCGGCGAAGACAGCAGAGAGCCCCAGCATTTT
d_call: TRBD1; j_call: TRBJ1-1; clone_size: .; v_call: TRBV11-1; cdr3_aa: CASSFRDRSEAFF; cdr3_nt: TGTGCCAGCAGCTTCCGGGACAGGTCTGAAGCTTTCTTT
d_call: TRBD2; j_call: TRBJ2-1; clone_size: .; v_call: TRBV7-9; cdr3_aa: CASSLGGGGVYEQFF; cdr3_nt: TGTGCCAGCAGCTTAGGGGGCGGGGGGGTTTATGAGCAGTTCTTC
d_call: .; j_call: TRBJ2-3; clone_size: .; v_call: TRBV7-2; cdr3_aa: CASSPRGDTQYF; cdr3_nt: TGTGCCAGCAGCCCCCGGGGAGATACGCAGTATTTT
d_call: .; j_call: TRBJ1-1; clone_size: .; v_call: TRBV5-4; cdr3_aa: CASSYRDGGAFF; cdr3_nt: TGTGCCAGCAGCTACCGGGACGGGGGGGCTTTCTTT
d_call: .; j_call: TRBJ1-5; clone_size: .; v_call: TRBV21-1; cdr3_aa: CASSSYRGQSIRGNQPQHF; cdr3_nt: TGTGCCAGCAGCAGTTACAGGGGGCAGAGCATAAGGGGCAATCAGCCCCAGCATTTT
d_call: TRBD2; j_call: TRBJ2-5; clone_size: .; v_call: TRBV5-1; cdr3_aa: CASSSLAGEETQYF; cdr3_nt: TGCGCCAGCAGCAGCCTAGCGGGGGAGGAGACCCAGTACTTC
d_call: TRBD2; j_call: TRBJ2-5; clone_size: .; v_call: TRBV5-4; cdr3_aa: CAAGGFQRETQYF; cdr3_nt: TGTGCCGCGGGGGGGTTTCAGAGGGAGACCCAGTACTTC
d_call: .; j_call: TRBJ2-7; clone_size: .; v_call: TRBV5-4; cdr3_aa: CASSLAGYGYEQYF; cdr3_nt: TGTGCCAGCAGCTTGGCCGGTTATGGCTACGAGCAGTACTTC
d_call: .; j_call: TRBJ1-1; clone_size: few; v_call: TRBV6-1; cdr3_aa: CASVASRQENTEAFF; cdr3_nt: TGTGCCAGCGTCGCCTCCAGGCAGGAGAACACTGAAGCTTTCTTT
d_call: .; j_call: TRBJ2-5; clone_size: .; v_call: TRBV28; cdr3_aa: CASSPPPDTQETQYF; cdr3_nt: TGTGCCAGCAGTCCCCCCCCGGACACGCAGGAGACCCAGTACTTC
d_call: .; j_call: TRBJ1-5; clone_size: few; v_call: TRBV2; cdr3_aa: CASSEKGAGQLQPQHF; cdr3_nt: TGTGCCAGCAGTGAAAAGGGAGCGGGGCAATTACAGCCCCAGCATTTT
d_call: .; j_call: TRBJ1-1; clone_size: few; v_call: TRBV9; cdr3_aa: CASSFRGSAEAFF; cdr3_nt: TGTGCCAGCAGCTTCCGTGGGAGTGCTGAAGCTTTCTTT
d_call: .; j_call: TRBJ2-2; clone_size: .; v_call: TRBV5-1; cdr3_aa: CASSLEQSTGELFF; cdr3_nt: TGCGCCAGCAGCTTGGAACAGTCCACCGGGGAGCTGTTTTTT
d_call: TRBD1; j_call: TRBJ1-2; clone_size: .; v_call: TRBV6-6; cdr3_aa: CASSFPGTGAHGYTF; cdr3_nt: TGTGCCAGCAGTTTCCCCGGGACAGGGGCCCATGGCTACACCTTC
d_call: .; j_call: TRBJ2-4; clone_size: .; v_call: TRBV18; cdr3_aa: CASSPSQLAKNIQYF; cdr3_nt: TGTGCCAGCTCACCAAGTCAGTTAGCCAAAAACATTCAGTACTTC
d_call: TRBD2; j_call: TRBJ2-1; clone_size: few; v_call: TRBV5-1; cdr3_aa: CASSLGGTTQYDEQFF; cdr3_nt: TGCGCCAGCAGCTTGGGGGGGACTACACAGTACGATGAGCAGTTCTTC
d_call: .; j_call: TRBJ2-5; clone_size: few; v_call: TRBV9; cdr3_aa: CASSLRGETQYF; cdr3_nt: TGTGCCAGCAGCTTAAGGGGTGAGACCCAGTACTTC
d_call: TRBD1; j_call: TRBJ1-3; clone_size: .; v_call: TRBV5-1; cdr3_aa: CASSIGQGSGNTIYF; cdr3_nt: TGCGCCAGCAGCATAGGACAGGGCTCTGGAAACACCATATATTTT
d_call: .; j_call: TRBJ2-1; clone_size: once; v_call: TRBV6-5; cdr3_aa: CASSSGTRSYNEQFF; cdr3_nt: TGTGCCAGCAGTTCCGGGACACGCTCCTACAATGAGCAGTTCTTC
d_call: TRBD1; j_call: TRBJ1-5; clone_size: once; v_call: TRBV6-5; cdr3_aa: CASSIVGQGGQPQHF; cdr3_nt: TGTGCCAGCAGTATAGTAGGGCAGGGGGGTCAGCCCCAGCATTTT
d_call: TRBD1; j_call: TRBJ2-1; clone_size: .; v_call: TRBV7-2; cdr3_aa: CASSPADPTGGREQFF; cdr3_nt: TGTGCCAGCAGTCCCGCGGACCCGACAGGGGGCCGTGAGCAGTTCTTC
d_call: .; j_call: TRBJ2-1; clone_size: .; v_call: TRBV6-4; cdr3_aa: CASSRRGSSYNEQFF; cdr3_nt: TGTGCCAGCAGCCGACGAGGGAGCTCCTACAATGAGCAGTTCTTC
d_call: .; j_call: TRBJ1-1; clone_size: few; v_call: TRBV2; cdr3_aa: CASSELGGEAFF; cdr3_nt: TGTGCCAGCAGTGAATTGGGAGGTGAAGCTTTCTTT
d_call: TRBD2; j_call: TRBJ2-5; clone_size: once; v_call: TRBV10-3; cdr3_aa: CAISFTSGGAETQYF; cdr3_nt: TGTGCCATCAGCTTTACTAGCGGGGGGGCAGAGACCCAGTACTTC
d_call: TRBD1; j_call: TRBJ1-1; clone_size: .; v_call: TRBV16; cdr3_aa: CASSKYGTGYTEAFF; cdr3_nt: TGTGCCAGCAGCAAGTACGGGACAGGCTACACTGAAGCTTTCTTT
d_call: .; j_call: TRBJ2-1; clone_size: .; v_call: TRBV5-1; cdr3_aa: CASSPSSGGLSYNEQFF; cdr3_nt: TGCGCCAGCAGCCCCTCGTCCGGGGGGCTTTCCTACAATGAGCAGTTCTTC
d_call: TRBD2; j_call: TRBJ2-7; clone_size: .; v_call: TRBV18; cdr3_aa: CASSLTSGGEYEQYF; cdr3_nt: TGTGCCAGCTCACTCACTAGCGGGGGGGAGTACGAGCAGTACTTC
d_call: .; j_call: TRBJ2-7; clone_size: .; v_call: TRBV5-4; cdr3_aa: CASSPTGSLRSYEQYF; cdr3_nt: TGTGCCAGCAGCCCTACCGGGTCCCTCCGCTCCTACGAGCAGTACTTC
d_call: TRBD1; j_call: TRBJ2-5; clone_size: .; v_call: TRBV5-6; cdr3_aa: CASSEDRDREETQYF; cdr3_nt: TGTGCCAGCAGCGAGGACCGGGACAGGGAAGAGACCCAGTACTTC
d_call: TRBD2; j_call: TRBJ2-1; clone_size: .; v_call: TRBV9; cdr3_aa: CASSVAPSSGGMCEQFF; cdr3_nt: TGTGCCAGCAGCGTAGCCCCTAGCAGCGGGGGTATGTGTGAGCAGTTCTTC
d_call: .; j_call: TRBJ2-7; clone_size: .; v_call: TRBV23-1; cdr3_aa: CARSQTQGTYEQYF; cdr3_nt: TGCGCCCGCAGTCAAACTCAGGGAACCTACGAGCAGTACTTC
d_call: TRBD1; j_call: TRBJ2-3; clone_size: .; v_call: TRBV6-6; cdr3_aa: CASQRDRGADTQYF; cdr3_nt: TGTGCCAGCCAACGGGACAGGGGGGCAGATACGCAGTATTTT
d_call: .; j_call: TRBJ2-7; clone_size: .; v_call: TRBV10-3; cdr3_aa: CAISREQGGSYEQYF; cdr3_nt: TGTGCCATCAGCCGGGAGCAGGGGGGATCCTACGAGCAGTACTTC
d_call: .; j_call: TRBJ2-1; clone_size: .; v_call: TRBV5-6; cdr3_aa: CASSLRQGYNEQFF; cdr3_nt: TGTGCCAGCAGCTTGCGCCAGGGATACAATGAGCAGTTCTTC
d_call: .; j_call: TRBJ2-7; clone_size: .; v_call: TRBV4-2; cdr3_aa: CASSQELAYEQYF; cdr3_nt: TGTGCCAGCAGCCAAGAACTAGCTTACGAGCAGTACTTC
d_call: TRBD1; j_call: TRBJ2-7; clone_size: .; v_call: TRBV18; cdr3_aa: CASSQGQATLYEQYF; cdr3_nt: TGTGCCAGCTCACAGGGACAGGCAACCCTCTACGAGCAGTACTTC
d_call: .; j_call: TRBJ1-6; clone_size: .; v_call: TRBV4-1; cdr3_aa: CASKSLVSSYNSPLHF; cdr3_nt: TGCGCCAGCAAGAGTTTGGTGAGCTCCTATAATTCACCCCTCCACTTT